The 28 T cell receptor beta chains below were found in one sample sequenced in a study of blood T cell repertoires in COVID-19. Data came from immunoSEQ multiplex PCR; TCRdb stores just in-frame clones and leaves some out. The data hold about 130,000 clones, with over 70% observed a single time. Source material: peripheral blood. These receptors were collected from an elderly man with acute or convalescent COVID-19.

The chain joins TRBV19 to TRBJ1-5; 8 bases agree with TRBD1. This CDR3 spans 17 amino acids. The V gene end was trimmed by 5 bases and the J gene end by 1 base; junction bases not matched to a gene: 10. Germline assignment: CDR1 LNHDA and CDR2 SQIVND (reference sequence). The CDR3 region is CASSSISGGLSNQPQHF. The CDR3 coding sequence is TGTGCCAGTAGTTCAATCTCAGGGGGCCTGAGCAATCAGCCCCAGCATTTT.

This rearrangement joins TRBV13 to TRBJ2-3; unclear D gene. The CDR3 covers 14 residues. Germline loops: CDR1 PRHDT, CDR2 FYEKMQ (reference sequence). The V end was cut by 2 bases, the J end by 5 bases, with 11 bases between. CDR3 in amino acids: CASSLRGRLDTQYF. The CDR3 DNA reads as TGTGCCAGCAGCTTACGAGGCCGGCTAGATACGCAGTATTTT.

CDR3 in DNA: TGTGCCAGCAGCCCCCACCCCGACAGGGCCGCTGAAGCTTTCTTT. Translating it yields CASSPHPDRAAEAFF. J is TRBJ1-1 and V is TRBV9; 7 bases fit TRBD1. Trimming removed 4 bases from V and 6 bases from J; junction bases left unmatched: 12. The CDR3 has 15 residues. Germline CDR1 SGDLS, CDR2 YYNGEE.

V usage is TRBV19 and J usage is TRBJ1-1, with D perhaps TRBD1 (6 bases). CDR3 length: 16 amino acids. V was shortened by 8 bases and J by 0 bases, with 19 bases between the two germline ends. Germline CDR1 reads LNHDA; CDR2 reads SQIVND (reference sequence). The CDR3 protein is CASRRTRGGMNTEAFF. The CDR3 DNA reads as TGTGCCAGTCGAAGAACCCGGGGGGGCATGAACACTGAAGCTTTCTTT.

The chain recombines TRBV6-6 with TRBJ1-1; a weak D match, TRBD1 (6 bases). The CDR3 has 15 amino acids. CDR1 and CDR2 (germline): MNHNY, SVGAGI (reference sequence). V was clipped by 4 bases and J by 1 base, with 13 bases between them. This CDR3 is CASSFTGQKNTEAFF. In DNA form, the CDR3 reads TGTGCCAGCAGTTTCACAGGGCAGAAGAACACTGAAGCTTTCTTT.

The chain has TRBV4-1 and TRBJ2-1; 9 positions match TRBD1. V lost 5 bases, J lost 9 bases, and 11 bases stayed unmatched. Germline CDR1 is MGHRA and CDR2 is YSYEKL. The CDR3 covers 15 residues. Here the CDR3 reads CASSGSGTGLFEQFF. In DNA form, the CDR3 reads TGCGCCAGCAGCGGGTCCGGGACAGGGCTTTTTGAGCAGTTCTTC.

This chain links TRBV19 with TRBJ2-3, with a weak D call TRBD2 (6 bases). CDR1 and CDR2 (germline): LNHDA, SQIVND (reference sequence). Trimming took 5 bases from V and 5 from J, leaving 17 bases between them. The CDR3 runs to 15 residues. The CDR3 sequence: CASSFGGSGGDTQYF. CDR3 bases: TGTGCCAGTAGTTTTGGGGGGTCAGGAGGAGATACGCAGTATTTT. The complete variable domain, with remaining parts taken from reference TRBV19 and TRBJ2-3, reads DGGITQSPKYLFRKEGQNVTLSCEQNLNHDAMYWYRQDPGQGLRLIYYSQIVNDFQKGDIAEGYSVSREKKESFPLTVTSAQKNPTAFYLCASSFGGSGGDTQYFGPGTRLTVL.

V is TRBV3-1 (or the pseudogene TRBV3-2) and J is TRBJ1-2, with D maybe TRBD1 (6 bases). The CDR3 has 15 residues. Looked up from germline, CDR1 is LGHDT and CDR2 is YNNKEL (reference sequence). The V and J ends lost 0 bases and 4 bases respectively, with 12 bases between them. The CDR3 spells CASSQDIQGPYGYTF. As DNA, the CDR3 is TGTGCCAGCAGCCAAGATATACAGGGACCCTATGGCTACACCTTC.

This chain joins TRBV7-2 and TRBJ1-1; 7 nucleotides align to TRBD1. V was clipped by 0 bases and J by 2 bases; unmatched bases: 12. The CDR3 is 18 amino acids. Per germline, CDR1 SGHTA and CDR2 FQGNSA. The CDR3 is CASSLASARGYLNTEAFF. DNA for the CDR3: TGTGCCAGCAGCTTAGCGAGTGCCAGGGGGTACCTCAACACTGAAGCTTTCTTT. Drawing the rest from reference TRBV7-2 and TRBJ1-1, the complete variable domain is GAGVSQSPSNKVTEKGKDVELRCDPISGHTALYWYRQSLGQGLEFLIYFQGNSAPDKSGLPSDRFSAERTGGSVSTLTIQRTQQEDSAVYLCASSLASARGYLNTEAFFGQGTRLTVV.

This chain links TRBV28 with TRBJ2-7, with TRBD2 matching 8 bases. This CDR3 is 12 amino acids long. The germline CDR1 and CDR2 sequences are MDHEN and SYDVKM. The V segment lost 10 bases and the J segment 4 bases; nucleotides outside the gene matches: 6. In nucleotides, the CDR3 is TGTGCCACGGGGGGGGTTCTTTACGAGCAGTACTTC. Encoded protein: CATGGVLYEQYF.

The chain couples TRBV28 to TRBJ2-7, with D unresolved. This CDR3 has 14 amino acids. Between the trimmed V and J ends, which lost 5 bases and 2 bases, there was a span of 13 bases. Germline assignment: CDR1 MDHEN and CDR2 SYDVKM. The CDR3 region has the DNA TGTGCCAGCAGTCCCGGCGGCCCCACCTACGAGCAGTACTTC. It encodes CASSPGGPTYEQYF.

The chain recombines TRBV10-3 with TRBJ2-1; 12 bases map to TRBD2. This CDR3 region has 18 residues. CDR1 is ENHRY, CDR2 SYGVKD, per germline. Unmatched junction bases numbered 14, after V lost 4 bases and J lost 7 bases. In DNA form, the CDR3 reads TGTGCCATCAGTGTGACTAGCGGGGGCGGCAATAGATCGAATGAGCAGTTCTTC. Its translation: CAISVTSGGGNRSNEQFF.

The chain couples TRBV20-1 to TRBJ2-7, with 8 bases that match TRBD2. The CDR3 covers 12 residues. Germline CDR1 and CDR2: DFQATT and SNEGSKA (reference sequence). V lost 3 bases to trimming and J lost 3 bases; unmatched junction nucleotides: 1. As DNA, the CDR3 is TGCAGTGCTAGTCTAGCGGGCTACGAGCAGTACTTC. Protein product: CSASLAGYEQYF.

V gene TRBV11-2 combines with J gene TRBJ1-1; a possible D gene is TRBD1 (5 bases). Trimming shortened V by 5 bases and J by 11 bases, and 18 bases separated the two germline ends. Germline CDR1 is SGHAT and CDR2 is FQNNGV. The CDR3 has 13 amino acids. CDR3 sequence: CASSLGGVRSAFF. As DNA, the CDR3 is TGTGCCAGCAGCCTCGGAGGGGTCCGTTCGGCTTTCTTT.

The chain couples TRBV6-6 to TRBJ1-6; 10 bases are shared with TRBD1. CDR1 is MNHNY, CDR2 SVGAGI, per germline (reference sequence). The CDR3 has 18 residues. Trimming removed 5 bases from V and 7 bases from J; junction bases left unmatched: 14. CDR3 nucleotides: TGTGCCAGCAGTCCATCTCGGGACAGGGGATTCACGAATTCACCCCTCCACTTT. It translates to CASSPSRDRGFTNSPLHF.

The chain carries TRBV2 and TRBJ2-2; 10 nucleotides line up with TRBD1. With V trimmed by 3 bases and J by 3 bases, 7 bases remained unmatched. Germline assignment: CDR1 SNHLY and CDR2 FYNNEI. The CDR3 is made up of 17 amino acids. As DNA, the CDR3 is TGTGCCAGCAGTGATGGGGGGACAGGGGTTTACACCGGGGAGCTGTTTTTT. Encoded protein: CASSDGGTGVYTGELFF. Full variable domain (remainder filled in from reference TRBV2 and TRBJ2-2): EPEVTQTPSHQVTQMGQEVILRCVPISNHLYFYWYRQILGQKVEFLVSFYNNEISEKSEIFDDQFSVERPDGSNFTLKIRSTKLEDSAMYFCASSDGGTGVYTGELFFGEGSRLTVL.

The rearrangement links TRBV10-3 to TRBJ1-1; TRBD1 agrees at 7 bases. J lost 4 bases, V lost 4 bases, and 3 bases had no gene match. CDR1 is ENHRY, CDR2 SYGVKD, per germline. This CDR3 region has 13 residues. In DNA form, the CDR3 reads TGTGCCATCAGTGCTGACAGGGCCACTGAAGCTTTCTTT. It codes for CAISADRATEAFF.

The gene calls are TRBV19 and TRBJ1-5; D ambiguous. The CDR3 sequence is 14 residues long. V dropped 10 bases and J dropped 2 bases, with 15 bases sitting between them. CDR1 LNHDA and CDR2 SQIVND come from the germline V gene (reference sequence). CDR3 coding DNA: TGTGCCACCCAGGACTTCTGGGGCAATCAGCCCCAGCATTTT. It encodes CATQDFWGNQPQHF. Full variable domain (missing parts from reference TRBV19 and TRBJ1-5): DGGITQSPKYLFRKEGQNVTLSCEQNLNHDAMYWYRQDPGQGLRLIYYSQIVNDFQKGDIAEGYSVSREKKESFPLTVTSAQKNPTAFYLCATQDFWGNQPQHFGDGTRLSIL.

This chain connects TRBV19 to TRBJ2-3; TRBD2 aligns across 9 bases. Per the germline V gene, CDR1 is LNHDA and CDR2 is SQIVND (reference sequence). CDR3 length equals 18 residues. V lost 4 bases to trimming and J lost 1 base; unmatched junction nucleotides: 12. The CDR3 reads CASSTNRGGAGGTDTQYF. The CDR3 DNA sequence: TGTGCCAGTAGTACTAACCGCGGGGGGGCTGGAGGCACAGATACGCAGTATTTT.

This clone has just one count. J is TRBJ1-1 and V is TRBV5-1; 12 nucleotides match TRBD1. CDR1 and CDR2 from the germline V gene are SGHRS and YFSETQ. Trimming took 6 bases from V and 5 from J; bases not matched to a gene: 2. CDR3 length: 13 residues. Here the CDR3 DNA reads TGCGCCAGCATGGGACAGGGGGCGACTGAAGCTTTCTTT. It translates to CASMGQGATEAFF.

This clone was seen a handful of times. V and J are TRBV18 and TRBJ2-3; 7 bases are shared with TRBD1. Germline V gives CDR1 KGHSH, CDR2 LQKENI. The length of the CDR3 is 16 residues. With V trimmed by 0 bases and J by 0 bases, 3 bases remained unmatched. The CDR3 protein is CASSPPGGSSTDTQYF. The CDR3 nucleotides read TGTGCCAGCTCACCACCAGGGGGCTCTAGCACAGATACGCAGTATTTT.

The chain employs TRBV7-2 and TRBJ2-3; TRBD2 aligns across 9 bases. The germline V gene encodes CDR1 SGHTA and CDR2 FQGNSA. This CDR3 contains 15 residues. V lost 4 bases to trimming and J lost 5 bases; unmatched junction nucleotides: 7. The CDR3 loop is CASSSPGLALDTQYF. For the CDR3, the DNA is TGTGCCAGCAGCTCGCCGGGACTAGCATTAGATACGCAGTATTTT.

The genes are TRBV5-1 and TRBJ1-1, with no clear D. Trimming left V 1 base short and J 4 bases short, with 11 bases between. This CDR3 contains 14 residues. Germline V gives CDR1 SGHRS, CDR2 YFSETQ. CDR3: CASSLTGFATEAFF. CDR3 DNA sequence: TGCGCCAGCAGCTTGACCGGGTTCGCCACTGAAGCTTTCTTT.

The J gene is TRBJ1-1, the V gene TRBV5-1; 7 positions agree with TRBD1. CDR3 length: 14 residues. Germline lookup yields CDR1 SGHRS and CDR2 YFSETQ. Trimming cost V 7 bases and J 7 bases; bases outside gene matches: 13. Here the CDR3 DNA reads TGCGCCAGCGGAGACCAGGGGGAACTTAGTGAAGCTTTCTTT. It codes for CASGDQGELSEAFF.

The chain combines TRBV9 with TRBJ2-1; D possibly corresponds to TRBD1 (6 bases). This CDR3 is 14 amino acids long. With 2 bases removed from V and 7 bases from J, the gap between germline ends came to 13 bases. Per the germline V gene, CDR1 is SGDLS and CDR2 is YYNGEE. This CDR3 reads CASSVTGDLNEQFF. The CDR3 nucleotides are TGTGCCAGCAGCGTGACAGGAGACCTTAATGAGCAGTTCTTC.

The chain carries TRBV28 and TRBJ1-2; no firm D call. Germline CDR1 and CDR2: MDHEN and SYDVKM. The CDR3 is 11 residues long. Trimming removed 4 bases at V and 11 bases at J, with 11 bases between. The CDR3 loop is CASSSTNPYTF. CDR3 DNA: TGTGCCAGCAGTTCCACAAACCCATACACCTTC.

The rearrangement uses TRBV2 and TRBJ1-2; 7 bases agree with TRBD1. Germline CDR1 and CDR2: SNHLY and FYNNEI. Germline trimming cut 6 bases from V and 8 bases from J; bases unmatched to any gene: 15. The CDR3 consists of 15 residues. The CDR3 is CASSTQPTGVSGYTF. CDR3 sequence (DNA): TGTGCCAGCAGCACTCAACCAACAGGGGTATCGGGCTACACCTTC. The entire variable domain, with the rest obtained from reference TRBV2 and TRBJ1-2, is as follows: EPEVTQTPSHQVTQMGQEVILRCVPISNHLYFYWYRQILGQKVEFLVSFYNNEISEKSEIFDDQFSVERPDGSNFTLKIRSTKLEDSAMYFCASSTQPTGVSGYTFGSGTRLTVV.

The chain is built from TRBV9 and TRBJ2-7; TRBD1 matches at 11 bases. The CDR3 spans 14 residues. From germline, CDR1 is SGDLS and CDR2 YYNGEE. The J segment lost 5 bases and the V segment lost 4 bases, leaving 5 bases of the junction unmatched. The CDR3 reads CASSPGTGGHEQYF. CDR3 DNA: TGTGCCAGCAGCCCAGGGACAGGGGGGCACGAGCAGTACTTC.